This T cell receptor beta chain was sequenced during a study of shared clonotypes between healthy human individuals. The CD4+ fraction was divided into a CD45RA+ naive subset and a CD45RA-negative memory subset. Trimming removed 6 bases from V and 6 bases from J; junction bases left unmatched: 15. CDR1 and CDR2 (germline): MNHNY, SVGAGI (reference sequence). The CDR3 runs 16 residues. Assay used: immunoSEQ multiplex PCR; TCRdb lists only in-frame clones, some missing. The data show over a million clones, roughly 96% seen once. The V gene is TRBV6-6, the J gene TRBJ1-1; TRBD1 matches at 8 bases. The TCR comes from a man aged 30 to 39 in good health. Sequencing input: naive CD4+ T cells sorted from blood. As to subset: CD45RA+ positively selected. The DNA of the CDR3 is TGTGCCAGCAGCAACGGGATAGGCAGGGGGCTCCCTGAAGCTTTCTTT. Translated: CASSNGIGRGLPEAFF.